At least ten counts were recorded for the clone carrying this TCR beta chain. The sample originates from a study of T cells in Graves' hyperthyroidism and ophthalmopathy. Amplified TCR beta CDR3 regions came from RNA transcripts. The primer set for the first-round RT-PCR of the TCR CDR3 was HTBI. MiXCR, applied by TCRdb to the multiplex PCR reads, yields one record per CDR3 protein. Here the sample spans 600,000 to 700,000 distinct CDR3 sequences, approximately 14% being singletons. The CDR3 is made up of 15 amino acids. The ends lost 5 bases at V and 12 bases at J; junction bases unmatched: 18. Germline V gene sequence: CDR1 DFQATT, CDR2 SNEGSKA (reference sequence).

This TCR was sampled from a woman between 40 and 50 years old with Graves' ophthalmopathy. The sample comprised blood. This chain uses TRBV20-1 with TRBJ1-5, with 8 bases lining up with TRBD1. The chain's CDR3 is CSAPVRGQGGGGQHF. The CDR3 DNA is TGCAGTGCTCCTGTTCGCGGACAGGGAGGAGGTGGCCAGCATTTT.